The 31 T cell receptor beta chains reported below all come from one sample, sequenced in a study of OX40 agonist ivuxolimab in advanced cancers. This table comes from immunoSEQ multiplex PCR, and its TCRdb copy is limited to in-frame clones, with some not included. The data hold tens of thousands of clones, with around 87% observed a single time. This specimen consisted of CD4+ or CD8+ T cells sorted from blood, obtained in a trial of the OX40 agonist ivuxolimab. These receptors were collected from an adult with an advanced solid tumor such as melanoma, head and neck, liver or kidney cancer.

V usage is TRBV7-3 and J usage is TRBJ2-7, with D unresolved. V lost 0 bases and J lost 2, with 11 bases in between. Germline V gene sequence: CDR1 SGHTA, CDR2 FQGTGA. This CDR3 region has 15 residues. The CDR3, as DNA: TGTGCCAGCAGCTTAACGGCCAGTCCTACCTACGAGCAGTACTTC. Translating gives CASSLTASPTYEQYF.

As to this clone: The junction departs from germline at one end; a sequencing error may be responsible. The chain uses TRBV4-1 and TRBJ1-2; D may be TRBD1 (5 bases). CDR3 size: 15 residues. CDR1 MGHRA and CDR2 YSYEKL come from the germline V gene. Here the CDR3 DNA reads TGTGCCAGCAGCCAAGACGGGGGGTCGAACTATGGCTACACCTTC. Translation: CASSQDGGSNYGYTF.

The chain carries TRBV18 and TRBJ2-7; 8 bases map to TRBD2. This CDR3 is 15 amino acids long. With V trimmed by 5 bases and J by 5 bases, 11 bases remained unmatched. Germline CDR1 and CDR2: KGHSH and LQKENI. CDR3 sequence (DNA): TGTGCCAGCTCAACGGGACTAGTTACTTCTGACGAGCAGTACTTC. Translating it yields CASSTGLVTSDEQYF.

The V gene is TRBV7-9, the J gene TRBJ2-1; D gene ambiguous. Germline loops: CDR1 SEHNR, CDR2 FQNEAQ (reference sequence). V lost 0 bases to trimming and J lost 10 bases, with 4 bases between them. The CDR3 runs to 11 residues. The CDR3 is CASSLAGEQFF. Written as DNA, the CDR3 is TGTGCCAGCAGCTTAGCAGGAGAGCAGTTCTTC. The complete variable domain, with remaining parts taken from reference TRBV7-9 and TRBJ2-1, reads DTGVSQNPRHKITKRGQNVTFRCDPISEHNRLYWYRQTLGQGPEFLTYFQNEAQLEKSRLLSDRFSAERPKGSFSTLEIQRTEQGDSAMYLCASSLAGEQFFGPGTRLTVL.

This rearrangement joins TRBV27 to TRBJ2-7; 7 bases agree with TRBD2. This CDR3 comprises 13 residues. With V trimmed by 6 bases and J by 0 bases, 2 bases remained unmatched. From germline, CDR1 is MNHEY and CDR2 SMNVEV (reference sequence). The CDR3 reads CASRGGSSYEQYF. DNA of the CDR3: TGTGCCAGCAGGGGGGGGAGCTCCTACGAGCAGTACTTC.

This clone appeared once. The V and J genes are TRBV29-1 and TRBJ1-2; no definite D call. This CDR3 is 14 amino acids long. Trimming left V 1 base short and J 4 bases short, with 13 bases between. Looked up from germline, CDR1 is SQVTM and CDR2 is ANQGSEA. In nucleotides, the CDR3 is TGCAGCGTTGAAGGGTCCCAGTCTAGCTATGGCTACACCTTC. It translates to CSVEGSQSSYGYTF. The complete variable domain, with remaining parts taken from reference TRBV29-1 and TRBJ1-2, reads SAVISQKPSRDICQRGTSLTIQCQVDSQVTMMFWYRQQPGQSLTLIATANQGSEATYESGFVIDKFPISRPNLTFSTLTVSNMSPEDSSIYLCSVEGSQSSYGYTFGSGTRLTVV.

This sequence joins TRBV11-3 and TRBJ2-1, with TRBD2 identical over 11 bases. Trimming at V came to 5 bases and at J to 5 bases, leaving 5 bases not matched to a gene. Germline V gene lookup returns CDR1 SGHNT and CDR2 YENEEA. CDR3 length equals 15 residues. In nucleotides, the CDR3 is TGTGCCAGCAGCCTGGGACTAGCGGACCACAATGAGCAGTTCTTC. This codes for CASSLGLADHNEQFF.

V usage is TRBV2 and J usage is TRBJ2-3; D might be TRBD2 (7 bases). V was trimmed by 8 bases and J by 2 bases, leaving 11 bases between them. CDR1 SNHLY and CDR2 FYNNEI come from the germline V gene. This CDR3 contains 13 residues. CDR3 bases: TGTGCCAGCGGGGGGGGGCTCACAGATACGCAGTATTTT. Protein: CASGGGLTDTQYF.

The rearrangement uses TRBV2 and TRBJ2-4; D is unclear. V lost 6 bases and J lost 2, with 14 bases in between. CDR3 length: 15 amino acids. Germline CDR1 reads SNHLY; CDR2 reads FYNNEI. The CDR3 coding sequence is TGTGCCAGCAGCTCAAAGGTCCAGACCAAAAACATTCAGTACTTC. It translates to CASSSKVQTKNIQYF.

The chain recombines TRBV9 with TRBJ2-6, with D tentatively TRBD1 or TRBD2 (5 bases each). The CDR3 is 15 residues long. V gave up 5 bases and J gave up 1 base, with 10 bases separating them. Per the germline V gene, CDR1 is SGDLS and CDR2 is YYNGEE. The CDR3 nucleotides are TGTGCCAGCAGTTCCTGGGGGTCTGGGGCCAACGTCCTGACTTTC. It yields the protein CASSSWGSGANVLTF.

The genes are TRBV9 and TRBJ2-1, with D possibly being TRBD2 (6 bases). The germline gives CDR1 SGDLS, CDR2 YYNGEE. The V gene lost 7 bases and the J gene lost 0 bases, with 20 bases spanning the gap. CDR3 length equals 17 residues. The CDR3 nucleotides read TGTGCCAGCCACGGGAGCCCCGCAGGAAGCTCCTACAATGAGCAGTTCTTC. It specifies CASHGSPAGSSYNEQFF.

This clone was counted between two and nine times. The chain joins TRBV5-1 to TRBJ1-6; the match to TRBD1 covers 11 bases. The germline V gene encodes CDR1 SGHRS and CDR2 YFSETQ. There are 18 residues in the CDR3. V was clipped by 0 bases and J by 5 bases; unmatched bases: 7. The CDR3 sequence is CASSLVGGTGGNNSPLHF. The CDR3 DNA is TGCGCCAGCAGCTTGGTCGGAGGGACAGGGGGAAATAATTCACCCCTCCACTTT. Full variable domain (remainder filled in from reference TRBV5-1 and TRBJ1-6): KAGVTQTPRYLIKTRGQQVTLSCSPISGHRSVSWYQQTPGQGLQFLFEYFSETQRNKGNFPGRFSGRQFSNSRSEMNVSTLELGDSALYLCASSLVGGTGGNNSPLHFGNGTRLTVT.

The rearrangement uses TRBV5-1 and TRBJ2-6; D might be TRBD2 (7 bases). Germline V gene lookup returns CDR1 SGHRS and CDR2 YFSETQ. V was clipped by 0 bases and J by 4 bases, with 11 bases between them. This CDR3 is built from 16 residues. The CDR3 sequence is CASSLEWGGGANVLTF. The CDR3 DNA follows: TGCGCCAGCAGCTTGGAGTGGGGGGGCGGGGCCAACGTCCTGACTTTC.

The chain combines TRBV16 with TRBJ1-2; no clear D gene. Trimming pared 0 bases from V and 5 bases from J, leaving 7 bases between. This CDR3 contains 13 residues. Per germline, CDR1 KGHSY and CDR2 FQNENV. The CDR3 here is CASSQSGDYGYTF. CDR3 coding DNA: TGTGCCAGCAGCCAATCGGGAGATTATGGCTACACCTTC.

This chain joins TRBV6-1 and TRBJ2-1; D possibly corresponds to TRBD1 (6 bases). Trimming removed 0 bases from V and 8 bases from J, with 17 bases in between. The CDR3 has 16 amino acids. Per germline, CDR1 MNHNS and CDR2 SASEGT. CDR3 sequence: CASSEAGSGAGYEQFF. The CDR3, as DNA: TGTGCCAGCAGTGAAGCGGGTTCAGGGGCTGGGTATGAGCAGTTCTTC.

This clone was counted between two and nine times. V and J are TRBV2 and TRBJ2-7; possible D gene TRBD2, 5 bases. The CDR3 extends over 11 amino acids. Germline V gene lookup returns CDR1 SNHLY and CDR2 FYNNEI. Deletions cut 6 bases from V and 3 bases from J, with 6 bases between. The CDR3 here is CASSDYYEQYF. The CDR3 bases are TGTGCCAGCAGCGACTACTACGAGCAGTACTTC.

This clone was detected a few times. V and J are TRBV5-1 and TRBJ2-2, with 7 positions matching TRBD1. The CDR3 covers 14 residues. Germline V gives CDR1 SGHRS, CDR2 YFSETQ. V shed 7 bases, J shed 1 base, and the junction held 4 bases outside the gene matches. CDR3 residues: CASDRQGNTGELFF. CDR3 sequence (DNA): TGCGCCAGCGATCGACAGGGGAACACCGGGGAGCTGTTTTTT.

A word on this clone: At one end the junction does not follow the germline gene, possibly because of a read error. The genes are TRBV7-9 and TRBJ2-5, with TRBD2 matching 7 bases. This CDR3 has 15 amino acids. Looked up from germline, CDR1 is SEHNR and CDR2 is FQNEAQ (reference sequence). In nucleotides, the CDR3 is TGTGCCAGGAGCTTATCAGCGGGACTCAAAGAGACCCAGTACTTC. Translating it yields CARSLSAGLKETQYF.

The J gene is TRBJ2-7, the V gene TRBV28; 7 bases are a match to TRBD1. V lost 5 bases to trimming and J lost 0 bases; unmatched junction nucleotides: 7. The length of the CDR3 is 15 residues. CDR1 is MDHEN, CDR2 SYDVKM, per germline. CDR3 in amino acids: CASSPGTAISYEQYF. In nucleotides, the CDR3 is TGTGCCAGCAGTCCAGGGACAGCTATCTCCTACGAGCAGTACTTC.

The V gene is TRBV7-2, the J gene TRBJ2-7; 10 bases are shared with TRBD2. The length of the CDR3 is 14 residues. Trimming removed 6 bases from V and 1 base from J; junction bases left unmatched: 3. CDR1 SGHTA and CDR2 FQGNSA come from the germline V gene. In DNA, the CDR3 is TGTGCCAGCAGACTAGCGGGACGTTCCTACGAGCAGTACTTC. Its translation: CASRLAGRSYEQYF.

Only one count was recorded for this clone. J is TRBJ2-7 and V is TRBV15, with TRBD2 matching over 10 bases. The V and J ends lost 3 bases and 3 bases, in that order; junction bases with no gene match: 5. This CDR3 contains 15 residues. The germline V gene encodes CDR1 LNHNV and CDR2 YYDKDF (reference sequence). The CDR3 protein is CATSSTGTSDYEQYF. CDR3 in DNA: TGTGCCACCAGCAGTACCGGGACTAGCGACTACGAGCAGTACTTC.

This clone came up a few times. The V and J genes are TRBV6-1 and TRBJ2-5; D is undetermined. Germline-derived CDR1 and CDR2 are MNHNS and SASEGT. The CDR3 runs 12 residues. The V end lost 6 bases, the J end lost 1 base, and 6 bases lay between the germline ends. Here the CDR3 reads CASSRVQETQYF. DNA of the CDR3: TGTGCCAGCAGCCGGGTCCAAGAGACCCAGTACTTC.

The chain joins TRBV6-5 to TRBJ1-1; TRBD1 matches 9 bases. The CDR3 consists of 13 residues. J gave up 7 bases and V 6 bases, and 6 bases lay outside the gene matches. CDR1 and CDR2 (germline): MNHEY, SVGAGI. The CDR3 spells CASRPLTGGEAFF. The CDR3 DNA sequence: TGTGCCAGCAGGCCCCTGACAGGGGGTGAAGCTTTCTTT.

The chain couples TRBV18 to TRBJ1-5; 7 nucleotides match TRBD1. The CDR3 covers 17 residues. CDR1 KGHSH and CDR2 LQKENI come from the germline V gene. Unmatched junction bases numbered 8, after V lost 2 bases and J lost 1 base. This CDR3 reads CASSPTLTGRSNQPQHF. The CDR3 nucleotides are TGTGCCAGCTCACCAACCTTGACAGGGAGGAGCAATCAGCCCCAGCATTTT.

Of note for this clone: Compared with germline, one end of the junction differs, possibly owing to a read error. The chain couples TRBV5-6 to TRBJ2-7, with 13 bases fitting TRBD2. From germline, CDR1 is SGHDT and CDR2 YYEEEE. The CDR3 consists of 13 residues. The CDR3 loop reads CASSLPSTSGRAF. The CDR3, as DNA: TGTGCCAGCAGCTTGCCCTCAACTAGCGGGAGGGCCTTC.

This clone was counted between two and nine times. The genes are TRBV7-9 and TRBJ1-1, with D uncertain. The CDR3 runs 16 residues. Germline assignment: CDR1 SEHNR and CDR2 FQNEAQ (reference sequence). V lost 8 bases to trimming and J lost 3 bases, with 22 bases between them. The CDR3 loop is CASLPPYVGLDTEAFF. CDR3 DNA sequence: TGTGCCAGCCTCCCCCCTTATGTAGGGTTGGACACTGAAGCTTTCTTT.

This sequence joins TRBV2 and TRBJ2-7, with TRBD2 identical over 7 bases. The V gene end was trimmed by 7 bases and the J gene end by 1 base; junction bases not matched to a gene: 10. Germline CDR1 is SNHLY and CDR2 is FYNNEI. CDR3 size: 15 residues. The CDR3 spells CASTEGLAVSYEQYF. In DNA form, the CDR3 reads TGTGCCAGCACCGAGGGGCTAGCGGTGTCCTACGAGCAGTACTTC.

Regarding this clone: The junction does not match germline at one end; this may be a read error. The chain combines TRBV19 with TRBJ1-4; D remains unclear. The CDR3 covers 15 residues. Germline CDR1 reads LNHDA; CDR2 reads SQIVND (reference sequence). The DNA of the CDR3 is TGTGCCAGTAGTATAAGGGTCGCAACTAATGAAAGACTGTTTTTT. It codes for CASSIRVATNERLFF.

In its sample, this clone was seen once. The CDR3 loop is CASSDRGTSGPYEQYF. The CDR3 region has the DNA TGTGCCAGCAGTGACCGCGGGACTAGCGGTCCCTACGAGCAGTACTTC. The J gene is TRBJ2-7, the V gene TRBV6-4; 11 nucleotides line up with TRBD2. The CDR3 is 16 amino acids. Germline CDR1 MRHNA, CDR2 SNTAGT. V shed 2 bases and J 2 bases; nucleotides not matched to a gene: 5.

This clone was detected once. V usage is TRBV6-5 and J usage is TRBJ2-1; 12 nucleotides match TRBD2. Germline V gives CDR1 MNHEY, CDR2 SVGAGI. This CDR3 is built from 16 residues. V was clipped by 0 bases and J by 14 bases; unmatched bases: 11. DNA for the CDR3: TGTGCCAGCAGTTACTCTCGACTAGCGGGAGAATCCCCGGAGTTCTTC. The encoded protein is CASSYSRLAGESPEFF.

The chain employs TRBV4-1 and TRBJ2-2; no clear D. This CDR3 region has 15 residues. With 1 base removed from V and 2 bases from J, the gap between germline ends came to 8 bases. Per the germline V gene, CDR1 is MGHRA and CDR2 is YSYEKL. The CDR3 loop is CASSQVSYNTGELFF. The CDR3 DNA is TGCGCCAGCAGCCAAGTTTCGTATAACACCGGGGAGCTGTTTTTT.